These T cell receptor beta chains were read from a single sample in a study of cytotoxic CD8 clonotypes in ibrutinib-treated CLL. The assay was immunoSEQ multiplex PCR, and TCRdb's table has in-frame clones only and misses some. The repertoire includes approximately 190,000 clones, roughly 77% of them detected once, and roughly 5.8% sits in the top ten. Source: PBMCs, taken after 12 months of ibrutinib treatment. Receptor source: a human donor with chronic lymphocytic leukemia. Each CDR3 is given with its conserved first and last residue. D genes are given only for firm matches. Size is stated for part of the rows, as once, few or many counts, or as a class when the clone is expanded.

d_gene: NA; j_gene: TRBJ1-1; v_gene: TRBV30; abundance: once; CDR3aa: CAWSVLGYTEAFF; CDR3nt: TGTGCCTGGAGTGTACTTGGGTACACTGAAGCTTTCTTT
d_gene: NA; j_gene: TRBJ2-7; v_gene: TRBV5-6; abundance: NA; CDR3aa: CASSLGPFYEQYF; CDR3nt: TGTGCCAGCAGCTTGGGACCATTCTACGAGCAGTACTTC
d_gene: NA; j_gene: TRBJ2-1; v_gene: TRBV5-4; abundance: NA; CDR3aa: CASSLAGSYNEQFF; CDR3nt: TGTGCCAGCAGCTTGGCGGGGTCCTACAATGAGCAGTTCTTC
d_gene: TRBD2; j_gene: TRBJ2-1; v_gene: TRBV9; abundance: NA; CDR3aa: CASSVGRLAITYNEQFF; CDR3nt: TGTGCCAGCAGCGTAGGGAGACTAGCGATCACCTACAATGAGCAGTTCTTC
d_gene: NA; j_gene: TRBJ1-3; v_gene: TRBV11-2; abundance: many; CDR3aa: CASSRAGNTIYF; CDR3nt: TGTGCCAGCAGCCGGGCGGGAAACACCATATATTTT
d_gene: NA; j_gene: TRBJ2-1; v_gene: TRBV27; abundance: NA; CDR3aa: CASRTGLSSYNEQFF; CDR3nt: TGTGCCTCCCGAACCGGGCTGAGCTCCTACAATGAGCAGTTCTTC
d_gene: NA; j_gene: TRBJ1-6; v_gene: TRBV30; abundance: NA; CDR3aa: CAWSNPNSPLHF; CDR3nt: TGTGCCTGGAGTAACCCAAATTCACCCCTCCACTTT
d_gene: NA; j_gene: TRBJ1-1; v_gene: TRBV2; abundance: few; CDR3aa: CASSDGRPLNTEAFF; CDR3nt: TGTGCCAGCAGTGACGGCAGGCCTTTGAACACTGAAGCTTTCTTT
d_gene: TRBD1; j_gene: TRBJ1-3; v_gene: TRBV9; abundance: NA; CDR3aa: CASSFQGGLGNTIYF; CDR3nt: TGTGCCAGCAGCTTTCAGGGGGGGCTTGGAAACACCATATATTTT
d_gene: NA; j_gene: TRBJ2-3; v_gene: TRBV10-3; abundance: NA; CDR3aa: CAISESSDTQYF; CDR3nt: TGTGCCATCAGTGAGTCTTCGGATACGCAGTATTTT
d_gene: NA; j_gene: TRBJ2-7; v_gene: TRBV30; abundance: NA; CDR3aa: CAWSGSSVVHEQYF; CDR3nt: TGTGCCTGGAGTGGATCTAGCGTCGTCCACGAGCAGTACTTC
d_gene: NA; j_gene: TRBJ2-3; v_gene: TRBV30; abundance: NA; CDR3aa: CAWSTLEVRADTQYF; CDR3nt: TGTGCCTGGAGTACCCTAGAGGTTAGGGCAGATACGCAGTATTTT
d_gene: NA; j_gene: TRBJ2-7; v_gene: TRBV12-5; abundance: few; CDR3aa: CASGLNSYEQYF; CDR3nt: TGTGCTAGTGGTTTAAACTCCTACGAGCAGTACTTC
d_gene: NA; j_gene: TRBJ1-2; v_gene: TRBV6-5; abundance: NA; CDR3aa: CASRNSYGYTF; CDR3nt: TGTGCCAGCAGGAACTCCTATGGCTACACCTTC
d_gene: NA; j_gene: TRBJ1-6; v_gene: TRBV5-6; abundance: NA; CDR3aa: CASSAIRDNSPLHF; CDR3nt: TGTGCCAGCAGCGCAATCAGGGATAATTCACCCCTCCACTTT
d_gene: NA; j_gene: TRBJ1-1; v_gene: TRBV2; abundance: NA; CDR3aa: CASRGKGGLTEAFF; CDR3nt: TGTGCCAGCAGGGGGAAAGGAGGATTGACTGAAGCTTTCTTT
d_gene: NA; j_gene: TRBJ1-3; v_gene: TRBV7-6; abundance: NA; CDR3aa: CASSLASTAEGNTIYF; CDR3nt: TGTGCCAGCAGCTTAGCATCGACAGCCGAGGGAAACACCATATATTTT
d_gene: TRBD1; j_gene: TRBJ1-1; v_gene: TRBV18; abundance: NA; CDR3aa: CASSPRTDREAEAFF; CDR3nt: TGTGCCAGCTCACCCCGTACGGACAGGGAGGCTGAAGCTTTCTTT
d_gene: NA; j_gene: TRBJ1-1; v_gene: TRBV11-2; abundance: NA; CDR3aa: CASSFAGAMNTEAFF; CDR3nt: TGTGCCAGCAGCTTCGCAGGGGCGATGAACACTGAAGCTTTCTTT
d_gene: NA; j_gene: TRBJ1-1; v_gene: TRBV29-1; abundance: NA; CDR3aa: CSVRLQGNEAFF; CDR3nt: TGCAGCGTTCGTCTACAGGGTAATGAAGCTTTCTTT
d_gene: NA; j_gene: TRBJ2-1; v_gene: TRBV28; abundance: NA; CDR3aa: CASSISRVEQFF; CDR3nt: TGTGCCAGCAGTATTTCAAGGGTTGAGCAGTTCTTC
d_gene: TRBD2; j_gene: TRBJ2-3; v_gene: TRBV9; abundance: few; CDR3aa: CASALRGGLDTQYF; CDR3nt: TGTGCCAGCGCCTTGCGGGGGGGCCTTGATACGCAGTATTTT
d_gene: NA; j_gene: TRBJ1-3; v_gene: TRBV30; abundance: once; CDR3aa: CAWGEGHGNTIYF; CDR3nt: TGTGCCTGGGGGGAGGGGCACGGAAACACCATATATTTT
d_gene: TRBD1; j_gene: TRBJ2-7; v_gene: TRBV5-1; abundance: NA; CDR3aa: CASSLGDRIPYEQYF; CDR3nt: TGCGCCAGCAGCTTGGGGGACAGAATCCCCTACGAGCAGTACTTC
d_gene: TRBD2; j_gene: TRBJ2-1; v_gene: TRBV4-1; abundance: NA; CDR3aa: CASSPGTINNEQFF; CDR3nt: TGCGCCAGCAGCCCCGGGACTATTAACAATGAGCAGTTCTTC
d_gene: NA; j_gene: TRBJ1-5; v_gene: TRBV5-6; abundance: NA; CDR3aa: CASTSRGGLGQPQHF; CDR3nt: TGTGCCAGCACCTCTCGGGGGGGGCTCGGTCAGCCCCAGCATTTT